This passage covers 27 T cell receptor beta chains from one sample sequenced in a study of molecular identifiers for immune sequencing clone quantification. TCRdb processed the PCR reads anew with MiXCR; each CDR3 protein has one entry. The repertoire includes around 480,000 distinct CDR3 sequences, about 25% of them detected once, and 0.76% sits in the top ten. Sequenced material: naive CD8+ T cells from blood, with Jurkat cell RNA spiked in. This sample's subset: FACS-sorted CD8+CD4-CCR7+CD45RA+ naive T cells. The receptor source for this set is a human donor in good health. Some libraries in this study had Jurkat cell RNA spiked in.

This rearrangement joins TRBV19 to TRBJ2-3; 11 bases match TRBD2. Trimming at V came to 6 bases and at J to 6 bases, leaving 8 bases not matched to a gene. The CDR3 spans 15 residues. CDR1 is LNHDA, CDR2 SQIVND, per germline (reference sequence). CDR3 loop: CASSYTSGGADTQYF. The DNA of the CDR3 is TGTGCCAGTAGCTATACTAGCGGGGGAGCGGATACGCAGTATTTT.

The sample holds a few counts of this clonotype. The chain carries TRBV14 and TRBJ2-7; D unclear. The V gene's germline CDR1 is SGHDN and CDR2 FVKESK. The V and J ends lost 4 bases and 3 bases respectively, with 10 bases between them. CDR3 length equals 13 residues. CDR3 protein: CASSPTPYYEQYF. The CDR3 DNA reads as TGTGCCAGCAGCCCGACTCCTTACTACGAGCAGTACTTC.

This clonotype was detected a few times. The junction differs from germline at one of its ends, possibly a read error. Written as DNA, the CDR3 is TGTGCCAGCAGCTTTAGACCCGGGACAGGGGGCGAAAATGAGCAGTTCTTC. Translated: CASSFRPGTGGENEQFF. V and J are TRBV5-3 and TRBJ2-1, with TRBD1 identical over 12 bases. TRBV5-3 is assigned to the ORF class and has an uncertain function. The CDR3 extends over 17 amino acids.

This clonotype was detected ten times or more. The chain recombines TRBV29-1 with TRBJ2-5; D not certain. Germline V gene sequence: CDR1 SQVTM, CDR2 ANQGSEA. This CDR3 region has 13 residues. V gave up 3 bases and J gave up 1 base, with 9 bases separating them. In DNA form, the CDR3 reads TGCAGCGTTGATCTACGGAGCCAAGAGACCCAGTACTTC. This codes for CSVDLRSQETQYF.

This chain links TRBV9 with TRBJ2-1; unclear D gene. V gave up 0 bases and J gave up 5 bases, with 15 bases separating them. CDR1 is SGDLS and CDR2 is YYNGEE in the germline V gene. This CDR3 is 16 amino acids long. This CDR3 reads CASSVAYLTRDNEQFF. The CDR3 region has the DNA TGTGCCAGCAGCGTAGCCTACCTGACCCGGGACAATGAGCAGTTCTTC.

This clonotype was found many times. This chain joins TRBV20-1 and TRBJ1-1, with D maybe TRBD1 (5 bases). The CDR3 has 14 residues. Trimming left V 6 bases short and J 3 bases short, with 17 bases between. Germline CDR1 DFQATT, CDR2 SNEGSKA (reference sequence). The CDR3 nucleotides read TGCAGTGCGAGGGGCAGGGCCATGGACACTGAAGCTTTCTTT. This sequence encodes CSARGRAMDTEAFF.

Notes on this clonotype: It is likely a read error, because the conserved phenylalanine at the end of the CDR3 is missing. The J gene is TRBJ2-3, the V gene TRBV25-1, with D unresolved. The CDR3 spans 11 residues. V lost 6 bases and J lost 4, with 5 bases in between. Germline V gene lookup returns CDR1 MGHDK and CDR2 SYGVNS. CDR3 nucleotide sequence: TGTGCCAGCAGAGGGCCAGATACGCAGTATCTT. It specifies CASRGPDTQYL.

This clonotype was counted between two and nine times. This chain links TRBV12-3 or TRBV12-4 with TRBJ1-1; D uncertain. The ends were cut back, 5 bases at V and 0 bases at J, with 19 bases in the middle. The CDR3 spans 17 residues. The CDR3 bases are TGTGCCAGCAGTAGGTACTCGGGCGGCAGGCTGAACACTGAAGCTTTCTTT. This codes for CASSRYSGGRLNTEAFF.

Comments on this clonotype: The junction departs from germline at one end; a sequencing error may be responsible. The chain carries TRBV27 and TRBJ1-1; D gene ambiguous. This CDR3 spans 13 amino acids. CDR1 is MNHEY, CDR2 SMNVEV, per germline (reference sequence). The CDR3 DNA is TGTGCCCGCAGTTTTAGTCTGACCCCTGACGCTTTCTTT. This translates into CARSFSLTPDAFF.

The genes are TRBV12-3 or TRBV12-4 and TRBJ2-3; TRBD1 matches at 9 bases. The V segment lost 5 bases and the J segment 10 bases; nucleotides outside the gene matches: 16. The CDR3 loop spans 16 amino acids. The CDR3 loop reads CASSGYTGTGSHAQYF. The CDR3 coding sequence is TGTGCCAGCAGTGGATACACCGGGACAGGGTCCCATGCGCAGTATTTT.

The chain employs TRBV11-2 and TRBJ2-3; D unclear. CDR1 and CDR2 (germline): SGHAT, FQNNGV. The V end lost 5 bases, the J end lost 2 bases, and 14 bases lay between the germline ends. The CDR3 sequence is 15 residues long. The CDR3 loop is CASSVMLANTDTQYF. The CDR3 DNA reads TGTGCCAGCAGCGTAATGCTGGCAAACACAGATACGCAGTATTTT.

This clonotype was seen repeatedly, ten times or more. The chain links TRBV12-3 or TRBV12-4 to TRBJ2-1; the match to TRBD2 covers 8 bases. J lost 8 bases, V lost 2 bases, and 8 bases had no gene match. The length of the CDR3 is 15 residues. The CDR3 nucleotides read TGTGCCAGCAGTTTAATGGCGGGGGGAGGGTATGAGCAGTTCTTC. Its protein product is CASSLMAGGGYEQFF.

Of note for this clonotype: This likely stems from a read error, as it lies one base from a far larger clone. V and J are TRBV5-1 and TRBJ2-5, with unresolved D. Germline CDR1 SGHRS, CDR2 YFSETQ. CDR3 size: 12 residues. CDR3 nucleotides: TGCGCCAGCAGCTCGTACCAAGAGGCCCAGTACTTC. Translation: CASSSYQEAQYF.

In this sample, this clonotype turned up many times. The V call is TRBV6-5, the J call TRBJ2-5; D is perhaps TRBD1 (5 bases). Germline V CDR1 and CDR2: MNHEY, SVGAGI. V lost 6 bases and J 0 bases, leaving 11 bases between the germline ends. This CDR3 comprises 14 residues. The CDR3 sequence is CASSPTTDQETQYF. The CDR3 nucleotides are TGTGCCAGCAGCCCAACGACAGACCAAGAGACCCAGTACTTC.

This clonotype was detected a few times. This chain connects TRBV30 to TRBJ2-7, with 13 bases that match TRBD2. Losses at the gene ends were 5 bases for V and 5 bases for J; bases not matched to a gene: 3. Germline loops: CDR1 GTSNPN, CDR2 SVGIG (reference sequence). The CDR3 totals 13 residues. The CDR3 coding sequence is TGTGCCTGGGGACTAGCGGGAGAAAACGAGCAGTACTTC. Its protein is CAWGLAGENEQYF. The complete variable domain, with remaining parts taken from reference TRBV30 and TRBJ2-7, reads SQTIHQWPATLVQPVGSPLSLECTVEGTSNPNLYWYRQAAGRGLQLLFYSVGIGQISSEVPQNLSASRPQDRQFILSSKKLLLSDSGFYLCAWGLAGENEQYFGPGTRLTVT.

Many counts were recorded for this clonotype. The J gene is TRBJ2-5, the V gene TRBV12-5; D is uncertain. The CDR3 spans 13 residues. Trimming pared 3 bases from V and 0 bases from J, leaving 5 bases between. In germline, CDR1 is LGHNT, CDR2 FRNRAP. The CDR3 protein is CASGLVNQETQYF. In DNA form, the CDR3 reads TGTGCTAGTGGTTTAGTTAACCAAGAGACCCAGTACTTC.

Comments on this clonotype: Mismatch with germline at one junction end may stem from a read error. The rearrangement joins TRBV12-3 or TRBV12-4 to TRBJ1-2; 7 nucleotides match TRBD1. CDR3 length: 15 amino acids. This CDR3 reads CANSPTTGANYGYTF. CDR3 coding DNA: TGTGCCAACAGTCCCACCACAGGGGCAAACTATGGCTACACCTTC.

This clonotype was recorded a few times. This chain links TRBV6-5 with TRBJ1-1; D gene uncertain. Trimming stripped 0 bases from V and 1 base from J, with 3 bases between. CDR3 length equals 13 residues. Germline CDR1 MNHEY, CDR2 SVGAGI. This chain's CDR3 is CASSYSTNTEAFF. In DNA form, the CDR3 reads TGTGCCAGCAGTTACTCGACGAACACTGAAGCTTTCTTT.

As to this clonotype: A junction end diverges from the germline sequence, so it may reflect a read error. The genes are TRBV27 and TRBJ2-7; no clear D gene. Germline V gene lookup returns CDR1 MNHEY and CDR2 SMNVEV (reference sequence). There are 15 residues in the CDR3. The chain's CDR3 is CASSPLLTRSCEQYF. DNA of the CDR3: TGTGCCAGCAGCCCCCTCTTGACCCGCTCCTGCGAGCAGTACTTC.

This clonotype was seen at least ten times. The V and J genes are TRBV12-3 or TRBV12-4 and TRBJ2-1, with 7 bases identical to TRBD1. V trimming: 6 bases; J trimming: 9 bases; junction bases outside the gene matches: 8. The CDR3 totals 13 residues. CDR3 amino acids: CASSGTAPPEQFF. Here the CDR3 DNA reads TGTGCCAGCAGCGGGACAGCTCCCCCTGAGCAGTTCTTC.

Ten or more counts support this clonotype. The chain couples TRBV5-1 to TRBJ2-7; D might be TRBD1 or TRBD2, each matching 5 bases. CDR1 SGHRS and CDR2 YFSETQ come from the germline V gene. The CDR3 extends over 16 amino acids. Trimming left V 4 bases short and J 3 bases short, with 20 bases between. The CDR3, as DNA: TGCGCCAGCAGCCCCGATTCGGGACGGAGAAACTACGAGCAGTACTTC. Encoded protein: CASSPDSGRRNYEQYF.

The rearrangement links TRBV12-3 or TRBV12-4 to TRBJ2-1; D tentatively fits TRBD1 or TRBD2 (5 bases each). With 7 bases removed from V and 2 bases from J, the gap between germline ends came to 15 bases. This CDR3 spans 15 amino acids. CDR3 nucleotides: TGTGCCAGCATTAACTATCTGGGGGCCTACAATGAGCAGTTCTTC. The encoded protein is CASINYLGAYNEQFF.

The sample holds many counts of this clonotype. The gene calls are TRBV15 and TRBJ2-7, with a possible D match to TRBD1 (6 bases). Germline assignment: CDR1 LNHNV and CDR2 YYDKDF (reference sequence). V lost 0 bases and J 4 bases, leaving 10 bases between the germline ends. CDR3 size: 14 residues. The CDR3 sequence is CATSRDRGWYEQYF. As DNA, the CDR3 is TGTGCCACCAGCAGAGACAGGGGCTGGTACGAGCAGTACTTC.

The sample holds many counts of this clonotype. The rearrangement links TRBV10-2 to TRBJ1-4; 7 bases align to TRBD1. The germline V gene has CDR1 WSHSY and CDR2 SAAADI. This CDR3 comprises 18 residues. V lost 10 bases to trimming and J lost 3 bases; unmatched junction nucleotides: 20. CDR3 DNA: TGCGCCAACACTCCGGGACAGAAAAGAAGAGGGCCTAATGAAAAACTGTTTTTT. Protein sequence: CANTPGQKRRGPNEKLFF.

There are a few counts of this clonotype. The chain links TRBV14 to TRBJ2-3; D ambiguous. V gave up 8 bases and J gave up 0 bases, with 18 bases separating them. The CDR3 sequence is 16 residues long. The germline CDR1 and CDR2 sequences are SGHDN and FVKESK. The chain's CDR3 is CASATLEAASTDTQYF. DNA for the CDR3: TGTGCCAGCGCGACTCTAGAAGCAGCAAGCACAGATACGCAGTATTTT.

The chain has TRBV20-1 and TRBJ1-3; the D gene is possibly TRBD1 (6 bases). V was pared by 0 bases and J by 4 bases, with 13 bases between. This CDR3 has 15 amino acids. Per the germline V gene, CDR1 is DFQATT and CDR2 is SNEGSKA (reference sequence). DNA for the CDR3: TGCAGTGCTAGAGATTTAAGGGGGATCGGAAACACCATATATTTT. This codes for CSARDLRGIGNTIYF.

This clonotype has only a few counts. Likely a read error: the CDR3 ends without its conserved phenylalanine or tryptophan. V and J are TRBV20-1 and TRBJ2-3; 13 bases match TRBD2. CDR1 is DFQATT and CDR2 is SNEGSKA in the germline V gene (reference sequence). J lost 6 bases, V lost 6 bases, and 12 bases had no gene match. The CDR3 length is 16 residues. This CDR3 reads CSATPMTSGGSDTQYL. CDR3 coding DNA: TGCAGTGCCACCCCGATGACTAGCGGGGGGTCGGATACGCAGTATCTT.